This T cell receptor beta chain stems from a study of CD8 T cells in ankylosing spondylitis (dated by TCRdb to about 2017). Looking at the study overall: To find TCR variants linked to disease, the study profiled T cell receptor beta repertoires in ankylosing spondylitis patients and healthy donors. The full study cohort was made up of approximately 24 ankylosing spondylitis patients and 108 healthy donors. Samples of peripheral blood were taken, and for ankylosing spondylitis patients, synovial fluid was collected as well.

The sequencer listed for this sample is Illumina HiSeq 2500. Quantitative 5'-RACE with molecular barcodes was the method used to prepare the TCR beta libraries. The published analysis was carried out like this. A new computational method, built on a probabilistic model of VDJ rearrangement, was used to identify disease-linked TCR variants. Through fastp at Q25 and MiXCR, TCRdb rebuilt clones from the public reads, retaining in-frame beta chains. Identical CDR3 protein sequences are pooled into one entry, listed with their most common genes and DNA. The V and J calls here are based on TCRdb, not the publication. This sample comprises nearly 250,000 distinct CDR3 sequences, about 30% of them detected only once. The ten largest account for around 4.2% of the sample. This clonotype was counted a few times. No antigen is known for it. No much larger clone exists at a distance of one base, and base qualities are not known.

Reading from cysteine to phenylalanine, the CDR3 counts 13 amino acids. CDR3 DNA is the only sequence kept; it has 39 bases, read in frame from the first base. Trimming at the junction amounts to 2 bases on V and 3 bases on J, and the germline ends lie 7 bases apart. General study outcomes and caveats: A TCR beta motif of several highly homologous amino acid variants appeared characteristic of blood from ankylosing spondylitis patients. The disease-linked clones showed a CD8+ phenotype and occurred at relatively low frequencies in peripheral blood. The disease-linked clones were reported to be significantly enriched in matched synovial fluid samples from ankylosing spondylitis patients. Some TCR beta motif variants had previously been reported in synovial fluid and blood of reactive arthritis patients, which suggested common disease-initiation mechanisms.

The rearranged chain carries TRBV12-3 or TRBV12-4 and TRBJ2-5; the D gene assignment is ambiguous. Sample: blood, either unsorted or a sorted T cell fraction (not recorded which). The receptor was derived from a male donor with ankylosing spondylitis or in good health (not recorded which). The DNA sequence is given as TGTGCCAGCAGTTTACTTAAAGAAGAGACCCAGTACTTC. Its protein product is CASSLLKEETQYF.